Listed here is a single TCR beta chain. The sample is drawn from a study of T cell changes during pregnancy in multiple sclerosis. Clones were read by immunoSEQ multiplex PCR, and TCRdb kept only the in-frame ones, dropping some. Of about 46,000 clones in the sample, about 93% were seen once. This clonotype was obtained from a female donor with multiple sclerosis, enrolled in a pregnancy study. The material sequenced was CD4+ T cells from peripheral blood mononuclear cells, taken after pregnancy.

CDR3 sequence (DNA): TGTGCCAGCAGTCCATCCAGGGGTTCTGATGAAAAACTGTTTTTT. It yields the protein CASSPSRGSDEKLFF. V usage is TRBV6-1 and J usage is TRBJ1-4, with D tentatively TRBD1 (6 bases). V lost 5 bases to trimming and J lost 6 bases, with 16 bases between them. CDR3 length: 15 amino acids. Per germline, CDR1 MNHNS and CDR2 SASEGT.